The text below deals with one T cell receptor beta chain. The antigen remains unidentified. TCRdb called the 5' RACE reads again in MiXCR, with one record for every CDR3 protein. Of 45,000 to 70,000 distinct CDR3 sequences in the sample, 28% were seen once. Memory CD4+ T cells were sorted as CD4+CD45RO+CD25- cells. Study conclusions and caveats: The TCR gene usage of tumor memory CD4+ T cells clustered together with blood and lymph node memory CD4+ cells and with lymph node naive CD4+ cells. Tumor Tregs overlapped most with tumor, then blood, naive CD4+ cells.

Sequenced material: tumor-infiltrating memory CD4+ T cells sorted from the breast tumor. The subset here: memory CD4+ T cells, CD4+CD45RO+CD25-. The sequence derives from a female donor with breast cancer.

DNA of the CDR3: TGTGCCAGCACTAGAGGACAGGAACGTAATGAGCAGTTCTTC. This gives the protein CASTRGQERNEQFF. The rearrangement uses TRBV28 and TRBJ2-1; 7 bases are a match to TRBD1. This CDR3 spans 14 amino acids. Per germline, CDR1 MDHEN and CDR2 SYDVKM. The V gene end was trimmed by 7 bases and the J gene end by 7 bases; junction bases not matched to a gene: 10.